The rows below give T cell receptor beta chains drawn from one sample of a study of T-cell memory formation after mild COVID-19. Each CDR3 protein gets one entry after TCRdb re-called the 5' RACE reads with MiXCR. The sample contains more than 250,000 distinct CDR3 sequences, around 15% of which appear only once. Material: PBMCs or a T cell subset sorted from them (not recorded which). Receptors were obtained from a man younger than 30 who had mild COVID-19 (a few samples of this study predate the infection). Cell type and time point are not known. CDR3s include the opening cysteine and the closing phenylalanine or tryptophan.

J,length,V,CDR3
TRBJ1-2,13,TRBV7-9,CASSLDPGGGYTF
TRBJ2-7,11,TRBV28,CASASLREQYF
TRBJ2-7,12,TRBV10-2,CASRDVGYEQYF
TRBJ2-7,15,TRBV5-1,CASSLLAGESYEQYF
TRBJ1-1,13,TRBV5-1,CASSWDRDTEAFF
TRBJ2-5,14,TRBV5-1,CASSPFGGVETQYF
TRBJ2-3,15,TRBV3-1,CASSASGLSTDTQYF
TRBJ2-5,15,TRBV7-9,CASSLEEGPAETQYF
TRBJ2-7,15,TRBV7-9,CASSRAAGLAYEQYF
TRBJ2-2,15,TRBV12-5,CASGLVLRGTGELFF